The 24 T cell receptor beta chains listed next were all sequenced from one sample in a study of T cell responses to AZD1222 COVID-19 vaccine. The assay was immunoSEQ multiplex PCR, and TCRdb's table has in-frame clones only and misses some. The sample has under 130,000 clones, 88% seen once. This specimen was peripheral blood, taken on day 0 of AZD1222 vaccination. The receptors originated from an adult in good health.

This clone appeared once. The chain couples TRBV7-9 to TRBJ2-7; D is possibly TRBD1 (5 bases). The ends were cut back, 2 bases at V and 6 bases at J, with 20 bases in the middle. This CDR3 has 16 residues. CDR1 SEHNR and CDR2 FQNEAQ come from the germline V gene (reference sequence). DNA for the CDR3: TGTGCCAGCAGCTTATCTGAGGTCCAGGGAAGGGTCGAGCAGTACTTC. It codes for CASSLSEVQGRVEQYF. The complete variable domain, with remaining parts taken from reference TRBV7-9 and TRBJ2-7, reads DTGVSQNPRHKITKRGQNVTFRCDPISEHNRLYWYRQTLGQGPEFLTYFQNEAQLEKSRLLSDRFSAERPKGSFSTLEIQRTEQGDSAMYLCASSLSEVQGRVEQYFGPGTRLTVT.

The chain has TRBV5-1 and TRBJ2-5; TRBD2 agrees at 10 bases. The CDR3 is made up of 16 amino acids. Germline V lookup: CDR1 SGHRS, CDR2 YFSETQ. The ends lost 2 bases at V and 1 base at J; junction bases unmatched: 5. The CDR3 DNA reads TGCGCCAGCAGCTTAAGCGGGGGGGCCCTCCAAGAGACCCAGTACTTC. Its protein is CASSLSGGALQETQYF.

This chain links TRBV6-5 with TRBJ1-1; D perhaps matches TRBD1 (5 bases). The CDR3 is 15 residues long. V was shortened by 6 bases and J by 0 bases, with 14 bases between the two germline ends. Germline loops: CDR1 MNHEY, CDR2 SVGAGI. The CDR3 loop is CASSDTGTVNTEAFF. In DNA form, the CDR3 reads TGTGCCAGCAGCGACACCGGGACGGTGAACACTGAAGCTTTCTTT.

This clone showed up just a few times. V usage is TRBV7-2 and J usage is TRBJ2-6, with a weak D call TRBD1 (5 bases). Germline V lookup: CDR1 SGHTA, CDR2 FQGNSA. The CDR3 runs to 15 residues. The V gene lost 3 bases and the J gene lost 0 bases, with 6 bases spanning the gap. CDR3 sequence (DNA): TGTGCCAGCAGCTTCCAGGGCTCTGGGGCCAACGTCCTGACTTTC. Translation: CASSFQGSGANVLTF.

The chain joins TRBV6-5 to TRBJ1-2, with D possibly matching TRBD1 (6 bases). From germline, CDR1 is MNHEY and CDR2 SVGAGI. The length of the CDR3 is 14 residues. The V end lost 5 bases, the J end lost 6 bases, and 16 bases lay between the germline ends. Here the CDR3 reads CASSLNGGANGYTF. CDR3 nucleotides: TGTGCCAGCAGTCTCAACGGGGGGGCAAATGGCTACACCTTC.

The V and J genes are TRBV7-2 and TRBJ2-5; D may be TRBD1 or TRBD2 (5 bases each). The CDR3 is 15 residues long. The V end lost 6 bases, the J end lost 1 base, and 15 bases lay between the germline ends. Germline CDR1 is SGHTA and CDR2 is FQGNSA. The CDR3 spells CASRTRGESQETQYF. The CDR3 DNA reads TGTGCCAGCAGGACCCGGGGCGAAAGCCAAGAGACCCAGTACTTC.

This chain uses TRBV3-1 (or the pseudogene TRBV3-2) with TRBJ2-2; possibly TRBD1 or TRBD2 for D (6 bases each). The CDR3 runs to 15 residues. CDR1 is LGHDT, CDR2 YNNKEL, per germline (reference sequence). Trimming stripped 1 base from V and 2 bases from J, with 8 bases between. CDR3 residues: CASSQGGANTGELFF. Written as DNA, the CDR3 is TGTGCCAGCAGCCAAGGGGGGGCCAACACCGGGGAGCTGTTTTTT.

The chain employs TRBV11-2 and TRBJ1-2, with D possibly matching TRBD1 (5 bases). Between the trimmed V and J ends, which lost 4 bases and 8 bases, there was a span of 20 bases. Germline CDR1 and CDR2: SGHAT and FQNNGV. The CDR3 runs 15 residues. This chain's CDR3 is CASSSGAGVGFGYTF. For the CDR3, the DNA is TGTGCCAGCAGCTCCGGTGCGGGGGTGGGTTTCGGCTACACCTTC. Using reference TRBV11-2 and TRBJ1-2 for the parts outside the CDR3, the full variable domain is EAGVAQSPRYKIIEKRQSVAFWCNPISGHATLYWYQQILGQGPKLLIQFQNNGVVDDSQLPKDRFSAERLKGVDSTLKIQPAKLEDSAVYLCASSSGAGVGFGYTFGSGTRLTVV.

This chain links TRBV6-5 with TRBJ1-2, with D perhaps TRBD1 (6 bases). Germline V gene lookup returns CDR1 MNHEY and CDR2 SVGAGI. The CDR3 is made up of 14 amino acids. Trimming removed 6 bases from V and 8 bases from J, with 19 bases in between. The CDR3 nucleotides read TGTGCCAGCAGCCTCGCGGGCCTGGGGGGCGGCTACACCTTC. Encoded protein: CASSLAGLGGGYTF.

This rearrangement joins TRBV7-2 to TRBJ1-4; D is perhaps TRBD1 (6 bases). Trimming shortened V by 5 bases and J by 4 bases, and 23 bases separated the two germline ends. CDR1 SGHTA and CDR2 FQGNSA come from the germline V gene. The CDR3 covers 18 residues. CDR3 sequence: CASSPSPQGGGYNEKLFF. CDR3 in DNA: TGTGCCAGCAGCCCTAGCCCCCAGGGAGGGGGGTATAATGAAAAACTGTTTTTT.

The chain is built from TRBV7-9 and TRBJ2-3; tentative D call: TRBD1 (6 bases). V lost 3 bases and J lost 4, with 8 bases in between. Germline V CDR1 and CDR2: SEHNR, FQNEAQ (reference sequence). CDR3 length: 13 residues. The CDR3, as DNA: TGTGCCAGCAGCTTTACAGGGCCAGATACGCAGTATTTT. It specifies CASSFTGPDTQYF.

This chain connects TRBV5-4 to TRBJ1-1; the D is unclear. CDR1 and CDR2 from the germline V gene are SGHNT and YYREEE (reference sequence). The CDR3 spans 16 residues. The ends were cut back, 0 bases at V and 6 bases at J, with 18 bases in the middle. DNA for the CDR3: TGTGCCAGCAGCTTGGCGGGGTACTCGGGTGTACCTGAAGCTTTCTTT. Its translation is CASSLAGYSGVPEAFF.

The rearrangement uses TRBV7-9 and TRBJ2-1; possible D gene TRBD1, 5 bases. The V end lost 5 bases, the J end lost 0 bases, and 14 bases lay between the germline ends. The germline V gene encodes CDR1 SEHNR and CDR2 FQNEAQ (reference sequence). The CDR3 covers 16 residues. The chain's CDR3 is CASSPRDSSSYNEQFF. Here the CDR3 DNA reads TGTGCCAGCAGCCCTCGAGACAGCAGCTCCTACAATGAGCAGTTCTTC.

This clone was counted many times. The chain recombines TRBV4-3 with TRBJ2-1, with 9 bases identical to TRBD2. This CDR3 spans 16 amino acids. Germline V CDR1 and CDR2: LGHNA, YSLEER. V shed 0 bases and J 8 bases; nucleotides not matched to a gene: 8. CDR3 amino acids: CASSQEAGGRADEQFF. The CDR3 DNA follows: TGCGCCAGCAGCCAAGAAGCGGGAGGTCGAGCTGATGAGCAGTTCTTC.

The chain uses TRBV6-5 and TRBJ1-6; TRBD1 is a possible D gene (5 bases). With 7 bases removed from V and 2 bases from J, the gap between germline ends came to 9 bases. The length of the CDR3 is 14 residues. Per germline, CDR1 MNHEY and CDR2 SVGAGI. CDR3 DNA: TGTGCCAGCAAAGAGGGGCCCTATAATTCACCCCTCCACTTT. Its translation: CASKEGPYNSPLHF.

This clone occurred once. This chain's CDR3 is CASSLGHSAYEQYF. In DNA form, the CDR3 reads TGTGCCAGCAGCTTAGGTCATTCGGCCTACGAGCAGTACTTC. J is TRBJ2-7 and V is TRBV11-2; D ambiguous. Germline CDR1 SGHAT, CDR2 FQNNGV. This CDR3 is built from 14 residues. Trimming took off 1 base at V and 2 bases at J, with 9 bases between the two ends.

CDR3 bases: TGTGCCAGCAGCCGAGCGGGGAGTCCATTCACAGATACGCAGTATTTT. Translation: CASSRAGSPFTDTQYF. The chain uses TRBV7-8 and TRBJ2-3, with 7 bases that match TRBD2. The CDR3 runs to 16 residues. V lost 5 bases to trimming and J lost 2 bases; unmatched junction nucleotides: 10. Germline CDR1 SGHVS, CDR2 FQNEAQ.

This rearrangement joins TRBV6-5 to TRBJ1-1; 8 bases match TRBD1. The V gene end was trimmed by 5 bases and the J gene end by 8 bases; junction bases not matched to a gene: 1. Germline CDR1 is MNHEY and CDR2 is SVGAGI. The CDR3 extends over 11 amino acids. CDR3 in amino acids: CASSRTGEAFF. CDR3 nucleotide sequence: TGTGCCAGCAGTAGGACAGGGGAAGCTTTCTTT.

This chain uses TRBV14 with TRBJ1-4, with D perhaps TRBD1 (5 bases). Germline V lookup: CDR1 SGHDN, CDR2 FVKESK. This CDR3 contains 15 residues. Trimming took off 6 bases at V and 3 bases at J, with 14 bases between the two ends. CDR3 residues: CASSRTQGANEKLFF. CDR3 nucleotides: TGTGCCAGCAGTCGGACCCAGGGAGCTAATGAAAAACTGTTTTTT. Supplemented by reference TRBV14 and TRBJ1-4, the full variable domain reads EAGVTQFPSHSVIEKGQTVTLRCDPISGHDNLYWYRRVMGKEIKFLLHFVKESKQDESGMPNNRFLAERTGGTYSTLKVQPAELEDSGVYFCASSRTQGANEKLFFGSGTQLSVL.

This clone has a single count. The chain recombines TRBV28 with TRBJ1-5; 8 bases line up with TRBD1. V shed 6 bases and J 7 bases; nucleotides not matched to a gene: 8. Germline loops: CDR1 MDHEN, CDR2 SYDVKM. There are 14 residues in the CDR3. In DNA form, the CDR3 reads TGTGCCAGCAGCCGAGGACAGGGACGGCAGCCCCAGCATTTT. It codes for CASSRGQGRQPQHF.

The CDR3 bases are TGTGCCAGCTCGCTCGACAGGGACGGCACTGAAGCTTTCTTT. The encoded protein is CASSLDRDGTEAFF. The rearrangement joins TRBV18 to TRBJ1-1; 7 bases agree with TRBD1. This CDR3 spans 14 amino acids. CDR1 is KGHSH, CDR2 LQKENI, per germline. The V segment lost 6 bases and the J segment 4 bases; nucleotides outside the gene matches: 8.

V usage is TRBV28 and J usage is TRBJ2-2, with D perhaps TRBD1 (6 bases). V lost 5 bases and J 6 bases, leaving 10 bases between the germline ends. The germline V gene encodes CDR1 MDHEN and CDR2 SYDVKM. The CDR3 totals 13 residues. CDR3 amino acids: CASSKQGPGELFF. CDR3 DNA: TGTGCCAGCAGTAAACAGGGCCCCGGGGAGCTGTTTTTT.

CDR3 loop: CASSPGTGGERDTQYF. Written as DNA, the CDR3 is TGCGCCAGCAGCCCTGGGACAGGGGGCGAGAGAGATACGCAGTATTTT. This chain connects TRBV4-3 to TRBJ2-3, with 12 bases that match TRBD1. Per the germline V gene, CDR1 is LGHNA and CDR2 is YSLEER. Trimming at V came to 4 bases and at J to 5 bases, leaving 7 bases not matched to a gene. The CDR3 has 16 residues.

The chain carries TRBV29-1 and TRBJ1-2, with D perhaps matching TRBD1 (6 bases). Per germline, CDR1 SQVTM and CDR2 ANQGSEA. V was clipped by 3 bases and J by 6 bases, with 17 bases between them. The CDR3 length is 14 residues. CDR3 sequence: CSVEVQGREDGYTF. The CDR3 DNA reads TGCAGCGTTGAGGTCCAGGGGAGGGAAGATGGCTACACCTTC.